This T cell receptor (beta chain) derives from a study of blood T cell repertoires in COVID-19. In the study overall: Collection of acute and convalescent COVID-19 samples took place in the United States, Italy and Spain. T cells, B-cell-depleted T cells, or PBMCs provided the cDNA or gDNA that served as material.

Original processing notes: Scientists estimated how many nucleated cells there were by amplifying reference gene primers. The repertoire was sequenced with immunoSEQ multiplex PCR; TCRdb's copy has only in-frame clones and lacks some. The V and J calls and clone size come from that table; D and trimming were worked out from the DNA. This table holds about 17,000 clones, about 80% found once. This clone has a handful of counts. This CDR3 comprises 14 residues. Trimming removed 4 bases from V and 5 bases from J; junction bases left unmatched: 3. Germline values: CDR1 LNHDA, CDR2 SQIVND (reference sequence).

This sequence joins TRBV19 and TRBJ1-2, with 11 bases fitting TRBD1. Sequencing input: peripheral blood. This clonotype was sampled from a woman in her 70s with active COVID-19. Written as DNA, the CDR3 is TGTGCCAGTAGTACCGGGACAGGGGGATATGGCTACACCTTC. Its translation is CASSTGTGGYGYTF.